This T cell receptor beta chain was identified during a study of a mutant IDH1 vaccine in newly diagnosed glioma. Study information: Beginning 4-6 weeks after radiotherapy alone, or with temozolomide cycles, vaccination took place. Study outcomes and limitations: Vaccine-induced immune responses occurred in more than 80% of patients.

Time point defined: week 47, end of study. A 20-mer mutant IDH1 peptide at 300 ug was injected subcutaneously with topical imiquimod. The repertoire was sequenced with immunoSEQ multiplex PCR; TCRdb's copy has only in-frame clones and lacks some. The data contain some 50,000 clones, 65% of them singletons. As to this clone: Its antigen is as yet unknown.

Germline CDR1 SGHRS, CDR2 YFSETQ. Trimming took 4 bases from V and 3 from J, leaving 17 bases between them. The CDR3 is 16 amino acids. The sample here was peripheral blood mononuclear cells (PBMCs), taken from a glioma patient whose treatment included an IDH1 peptide vaccine. The chain combines TRBV5-1 with TRBJ2-1; tentative D call: TRBD1 (5 bases). The TCR originated in a man in his forties with glioma. Some clones in this sample may be carry-over from other donors' samples. CDR3 DNA: TGCGCCAGCAGCCCTGGGGCCAGGGTTTTCTACAATGAGCAGTTCTTC. Protein: CASSPGARVFYNEQFF.